This T cell receptor (beta chain) was sequenced during a study of blood T cell repertoires in COVID-19. Authors' methods: From reference gene primer amplification, estimates of nucleated cell counts were derived. The assay was immunoSEQ multiplex PCR, and TCRdb's table has in-frame clones only and misses some. For V, J and clone size, that table is used; D and trimming come from the DNA. The data hold tens of thousands of clones, with more than 75% observed a single time. The sequence was collected from a man between 65 and 79 years old with acute or convalescent COVID-19. The sample was peripheral blood.

The CDR3 DNA reads TGCGCCAGCAGCTGGGGGGCGGGAGGCGGCAATGAGCAGTTCTTC. Its translation: CASSWGAGGGNEQFF. V is TRBV5-1 and J is TRBJ2-1; TRBD2 matches 8 bases. Trimming removed 3 bases from V and 6 bases from J; junction bases left unmatched: 8. CDR3 size: 15 residues. Germline loops: CDR1 SGHRS, CDR2 YFSETQ.